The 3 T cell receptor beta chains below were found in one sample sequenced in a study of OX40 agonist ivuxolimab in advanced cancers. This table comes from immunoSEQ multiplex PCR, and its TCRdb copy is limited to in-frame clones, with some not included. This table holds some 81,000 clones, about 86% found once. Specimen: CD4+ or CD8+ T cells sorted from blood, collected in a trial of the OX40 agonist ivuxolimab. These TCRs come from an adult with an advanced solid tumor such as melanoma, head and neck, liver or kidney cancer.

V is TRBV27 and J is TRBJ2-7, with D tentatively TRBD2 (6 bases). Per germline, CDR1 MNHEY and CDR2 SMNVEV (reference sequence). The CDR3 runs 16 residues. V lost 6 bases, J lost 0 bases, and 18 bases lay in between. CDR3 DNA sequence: TGTGCCAGCAGCCCCTTTCTCGCGGGAACCTCCTACGAGCAGTACTTC. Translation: CASSPFLAGTSYEQYF.

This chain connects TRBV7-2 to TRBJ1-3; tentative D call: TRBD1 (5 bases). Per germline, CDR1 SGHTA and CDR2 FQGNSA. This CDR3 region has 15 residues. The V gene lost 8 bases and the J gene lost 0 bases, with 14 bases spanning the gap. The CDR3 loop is CASGRNTGSGNTIYF. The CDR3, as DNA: TGTGCCAGCGGAAGGAACACAGGCTCTGGAAACACCATATATTTT.

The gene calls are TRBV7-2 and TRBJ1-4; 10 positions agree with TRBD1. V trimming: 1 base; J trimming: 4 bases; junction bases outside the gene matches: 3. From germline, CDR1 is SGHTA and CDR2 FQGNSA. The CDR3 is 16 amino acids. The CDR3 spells CASSLVRDRGNEKLFF. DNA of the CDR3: TGTGCCAGCAGCTTAGTTAGGGACAGGGGTAATGAAAAACTGTTTTTT. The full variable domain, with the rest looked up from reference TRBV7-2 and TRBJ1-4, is GAGVSQSPSNKVTEKGKDVELRCDPISGHTALYWYRQSLGQGLEFLIYFQGNSAPDKSGLPSDRFSAERTGGSVSTLTIQRTQQEDSAVYLCASSLVRDRGNEKLFFGSGTQLSVL.